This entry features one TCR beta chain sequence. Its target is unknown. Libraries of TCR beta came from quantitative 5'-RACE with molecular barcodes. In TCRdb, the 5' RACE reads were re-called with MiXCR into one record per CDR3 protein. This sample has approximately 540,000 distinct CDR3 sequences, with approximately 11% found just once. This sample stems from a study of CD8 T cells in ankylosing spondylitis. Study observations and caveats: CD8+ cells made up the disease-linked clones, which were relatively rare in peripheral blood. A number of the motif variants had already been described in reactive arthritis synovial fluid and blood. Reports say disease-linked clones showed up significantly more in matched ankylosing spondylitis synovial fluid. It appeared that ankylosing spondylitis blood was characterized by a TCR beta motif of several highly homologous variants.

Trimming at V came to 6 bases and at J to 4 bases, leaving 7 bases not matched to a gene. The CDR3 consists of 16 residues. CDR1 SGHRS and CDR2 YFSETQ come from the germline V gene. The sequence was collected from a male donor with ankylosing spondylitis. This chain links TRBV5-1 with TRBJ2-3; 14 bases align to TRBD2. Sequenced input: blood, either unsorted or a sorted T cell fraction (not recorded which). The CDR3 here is CASKRLAGGRADTQYF. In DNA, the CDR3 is TGCGCCAGCAAGAGACTAGCGGGAGGGCGTGCAGATACGCAGTATTTT.